Listed below are T cell receptor beta chains from one sample, sequenced in a study of response to subunit inactivated influenza vaccine. TCRdb re-analysed the RT-PCR reads in MiXCR, keeping a single row per CDR3 protein. The table includes about 160,000 distinct CDR3 sequences, roughly 10% detected once. The material sequenced was non-naive T cells sorted from PBMCs, taken more than 35 days after vaccination. The receptor source for this set is a man in his forties or fifties who received an inactivated influenza vaccine. Each CDR3 is given with its conserved first and last residue. Each record gives: D gene, J gene, V gene, clone size, CDR3 DNA, CDR3 protein. The D gene is left open where the match is weak. Not all rows give a size; the values are once, few, many and, for expanded clones, a class.

d_gene: NA; j_gene: TRBJ1-4; v_gene: TRBV4-3; abundance: NA; CDR3nt: TGCGCCAGCAGCGAACAGGGCGTCTATAATGAAAAACTGTTTTTT; CDR3aa: CASSEQGVYNEKLFF
d_gene: NA; j_gene: TRBJ1-4; v_gene: TRBV6-2/TRBV6-3; abundance: once; CDR3nt: TGTGCCAGTCGTCTAGGGGGTAATGAAAAACTGTTTTTT; CDR3aa: CASRLGGNEKLFF
d_gene: TRBD2; j_gene: TRBJ2-5; v_gene: TRBV3-1; abundance: few; CDR3nt: TGTGCCAGCAGACCCGATAGCGGGAGAGAGACCCAGTACTTC; CDR3aa: CASRPDSGRETQYF
d_gene: TRBD1; j_gene: TRBJ1-4; v_gene: TRBV5-1; abundance: many; CDR3nt: TGCGCCAGCAGCTCGGACAGGGGTCGGGAAAAACTGTTTTTT; CDR3aa: CASSSDRGREKLFF
d_gene: NA; j_gene: TRBJ1-1; v_gene: TRBV3-1; abundance: few; CDR3nt: TGTGCCAGCTTAGACGTCGCTGAAGCTTTCTTT; CDR3aa: CASLDVAEAFF
d_gene: NA; j_gene: TRBJ2-1; v_gene: TRBV2; abundance: many; CDR3nt: TGTGCCAGCAGTCAGGTCTGGTTGAGCTCCTACAATGAGCAGTTCTTC; CDR3aa: CASSQVWLSSYNEQFF
d_gene: NA; j_gene: TRBJ2-5; v_gene: TRBV29-1; abundance: many; CDR3nt: TGCAGCGTTTGGTCCGGGACTTACGGGACCCAGTACTTC; CDR3aa: CSVWSGTYGTQYF
d_gene: NA; j_gene: TRBJ2-4; v_gene: TRBV30; abundance: NA; CDR3nt: TGTGCCTGGAGTGTACTCGGAACACACGGATCTAAAAACATTCAGTACTTC; CDR3aa: CAWSVLGTHGSKNIQYF
d_gene: NA; j_gene: TRBJ1-6; v_gene: TRBV9; abundance: NA; CDR3nt: TGTGCCAGCAGCGTAGACAGGGTAGATTCACCCCTCCACTTT; CDR3aa: CASSVDRVDSPLHF
d_gene: TRBD1; j_gene: TRBJ1-4; v_gene: TRBV25-1; abundance: few; CDR3nt: TGTGCCACCACCGGGACAGGGAATGAAAAACTGTTTTTT; CDR3aa: CATTGTGNEKLFF
d_gene: NA; j_gene: TRBJ1-6; v_gene: TRBV7-9; abundance: NA; CDR3nt: TGTGCCAGCACCCTTGGACAGTATAATTCACCCCTCCACTTT; CDR3aa: CASTLGQYNSPLHF
d_gene: NA; j_gene: TRBJ1-5; v_gene: TRBV2; abundance: NA; CDR3nt: TGTGCCAGCAGTGAATTAGCAGGTCGCAATCAGCCCCAGCATTTT; CDR3aa: CASSELAGRNQPQHF
d_gene: NA; j_gene: TRBJ1-1; v_gene: TRBV7-2; abundance: few; CDR3nt: TGTGCCAGCACCATACAGGAGGGGATGGGCACTGAAGCTTTCTTT; CDR3aa: CASTIQEGMGTEAFF